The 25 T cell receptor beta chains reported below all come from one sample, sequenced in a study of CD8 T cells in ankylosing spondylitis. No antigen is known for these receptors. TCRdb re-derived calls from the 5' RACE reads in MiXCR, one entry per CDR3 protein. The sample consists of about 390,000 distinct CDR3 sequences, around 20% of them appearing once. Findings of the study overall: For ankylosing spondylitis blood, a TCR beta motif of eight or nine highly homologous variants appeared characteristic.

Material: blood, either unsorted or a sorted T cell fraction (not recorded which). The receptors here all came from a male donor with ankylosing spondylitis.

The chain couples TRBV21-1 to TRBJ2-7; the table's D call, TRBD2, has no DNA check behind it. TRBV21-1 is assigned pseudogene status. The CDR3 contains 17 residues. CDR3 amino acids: CASSKGRLASGRSEQYF. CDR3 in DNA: TGTGCCAGCAGCAAAGGAAGGTTGGCTAGCGGGAGGAGCGAGCAGTACTTC.

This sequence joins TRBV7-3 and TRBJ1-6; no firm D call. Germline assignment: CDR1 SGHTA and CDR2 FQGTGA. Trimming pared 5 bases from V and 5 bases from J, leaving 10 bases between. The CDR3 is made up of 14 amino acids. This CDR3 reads CASSLTLDNSPLHF. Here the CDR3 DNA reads TGTGCCAGCAGCCTGACATTGGATAATTCACCCCTCCACTTT.

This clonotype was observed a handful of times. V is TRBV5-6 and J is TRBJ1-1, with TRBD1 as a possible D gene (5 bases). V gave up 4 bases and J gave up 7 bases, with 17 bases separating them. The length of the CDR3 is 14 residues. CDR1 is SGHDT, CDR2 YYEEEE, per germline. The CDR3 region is CASSPGIGAIEAFF. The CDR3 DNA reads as TGTGCCAGCAGCCCTGGGATTGGGGCGATTGAAGCTTTCTTT.

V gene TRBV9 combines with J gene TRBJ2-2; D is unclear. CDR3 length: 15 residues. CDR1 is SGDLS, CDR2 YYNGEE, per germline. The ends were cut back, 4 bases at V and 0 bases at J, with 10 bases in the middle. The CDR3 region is CASSQKASNTGELFF. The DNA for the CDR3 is TGTGCCAGCAGCCAGAAAGCATCGAACACCGGGGAGCTGTTTTTT.

The CDR3 protein is CASRRDWAGDYNEQFF. CDR3 coding DNA: TGTGCCAGCAGAAGGGACTGGGCGGGAGACTACAATGAGCAGTTCTTC. The V call is TRBV6-1, the J call TRBJ2-1; 7 bases agree with TRBD2. V was clipped by 6 bases and J by 3 bases; unmatched bases: 11. Per the germline V gene, CDR1 is MNHNS and CDR2 is SASEGT. The CDR3 loop spans 16 amino acids.

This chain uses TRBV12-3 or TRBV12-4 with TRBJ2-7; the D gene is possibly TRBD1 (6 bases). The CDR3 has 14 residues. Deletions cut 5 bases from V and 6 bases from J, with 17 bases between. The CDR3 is CASSPPGVRGEQYF. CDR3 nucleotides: TGTGCCAGCAGTCCTCCAGGGGTTCGCGGCGAGCAGTACTTC.

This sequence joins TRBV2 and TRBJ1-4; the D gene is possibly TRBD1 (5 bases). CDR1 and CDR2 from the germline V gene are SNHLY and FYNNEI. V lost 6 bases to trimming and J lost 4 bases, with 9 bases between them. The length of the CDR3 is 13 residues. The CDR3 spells CASRTEVNEKLFF. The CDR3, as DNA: TGTGCCAGCAGGACAGAAGTTAATGAAAAACTGTTTTTT.

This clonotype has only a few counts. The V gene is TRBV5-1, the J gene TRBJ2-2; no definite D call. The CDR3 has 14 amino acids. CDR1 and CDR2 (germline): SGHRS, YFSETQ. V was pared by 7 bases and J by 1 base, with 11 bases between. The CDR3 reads CASGEPENTGELFF. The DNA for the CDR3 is TGCGCCAGCGGGGAACCTGAGAACACCGGGGAGCTGTTTTTT. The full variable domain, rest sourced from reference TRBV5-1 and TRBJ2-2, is KAGVTQTPRYLIKTRGQQVTLSCSPISGHRSVSWYQQTPGQGLQFLFEYFSETQRNKGNFPGRFSGRQFSNSRSEMNVSTLELGDSALYLCASGEPENTGELFFGEGSRLTVL.

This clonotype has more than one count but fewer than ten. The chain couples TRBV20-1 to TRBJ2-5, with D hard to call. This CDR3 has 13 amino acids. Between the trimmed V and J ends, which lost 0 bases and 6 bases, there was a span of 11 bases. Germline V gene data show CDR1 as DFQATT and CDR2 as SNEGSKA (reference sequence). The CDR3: CSARDRLSQTQYF. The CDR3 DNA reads TGCAGTGCTAGAGATCGCCTCTCACAGACCCAGTACTTC.

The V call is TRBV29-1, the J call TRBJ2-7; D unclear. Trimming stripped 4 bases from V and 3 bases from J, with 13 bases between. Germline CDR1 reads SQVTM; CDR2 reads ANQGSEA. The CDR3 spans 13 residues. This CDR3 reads CSVAGRNYYEQYF. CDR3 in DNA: TGCAGCGTTGCTGGTAGGAACTACTACGAGCAGTACTTC.

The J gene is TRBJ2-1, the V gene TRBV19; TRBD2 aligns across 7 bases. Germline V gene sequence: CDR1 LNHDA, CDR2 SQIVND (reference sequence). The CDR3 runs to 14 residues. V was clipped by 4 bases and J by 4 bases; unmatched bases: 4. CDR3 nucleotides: TGTGCCAGTAGTAGAGCTAGCGGTTACAATGAGCAGTTCTTC. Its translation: CASSRASGYNEQFF.

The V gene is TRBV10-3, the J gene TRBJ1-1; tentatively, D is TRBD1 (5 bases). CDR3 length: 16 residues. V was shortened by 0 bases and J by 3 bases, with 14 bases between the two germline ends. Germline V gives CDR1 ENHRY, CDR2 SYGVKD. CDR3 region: CAISESGAPIYTEAFF. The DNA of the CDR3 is TGTGCCATCAGTGAGTCCGGGGCCCCTATTTACACTGAAGCTTTCTTT.

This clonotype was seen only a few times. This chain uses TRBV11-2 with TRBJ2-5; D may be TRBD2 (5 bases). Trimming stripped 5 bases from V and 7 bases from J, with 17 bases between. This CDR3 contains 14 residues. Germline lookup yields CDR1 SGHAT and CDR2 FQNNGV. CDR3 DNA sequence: TGTGCCAGCAGCCAATGGACTCACACGTGGACCCAGTACTTC. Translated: CASSQWTHTWTQYF.

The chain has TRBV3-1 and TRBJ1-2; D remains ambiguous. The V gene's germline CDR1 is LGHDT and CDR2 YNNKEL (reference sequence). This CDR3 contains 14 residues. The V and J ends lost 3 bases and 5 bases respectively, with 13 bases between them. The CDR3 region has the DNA TGTGCCAGCAGCCAGATCCCCCAGAGATATGGCTACACCTTC. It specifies CASSQIPQRYGYTF.

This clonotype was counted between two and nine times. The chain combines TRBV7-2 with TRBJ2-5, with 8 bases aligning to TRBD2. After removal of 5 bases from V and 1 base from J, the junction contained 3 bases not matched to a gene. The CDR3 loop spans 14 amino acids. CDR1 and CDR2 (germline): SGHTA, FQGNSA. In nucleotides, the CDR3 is TGTGCCAGCAGCCCAGGACTAGCCCAAGAGACCCAGTACTTC. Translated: CASSPGLAQETQYF.

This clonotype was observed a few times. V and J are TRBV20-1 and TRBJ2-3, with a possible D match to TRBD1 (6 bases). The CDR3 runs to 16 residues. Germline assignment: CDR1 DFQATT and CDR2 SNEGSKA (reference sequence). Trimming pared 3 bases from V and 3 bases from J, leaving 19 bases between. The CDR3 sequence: CSASGQGFSWTDTQYF. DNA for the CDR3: TGCAGTGCTAGTGGGCAGGGGTTTAGTTGGACAGATACGCAGTATTTT.

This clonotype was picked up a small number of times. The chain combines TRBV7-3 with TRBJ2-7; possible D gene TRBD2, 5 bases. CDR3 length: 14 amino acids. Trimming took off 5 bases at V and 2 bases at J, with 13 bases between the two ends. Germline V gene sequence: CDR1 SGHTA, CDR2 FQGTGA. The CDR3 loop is CASSAGLPPYEQYF. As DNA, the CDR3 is TGTGCCAGCAGCGCCGGACTCCCCCCCTACGAGCAGTACTTC.

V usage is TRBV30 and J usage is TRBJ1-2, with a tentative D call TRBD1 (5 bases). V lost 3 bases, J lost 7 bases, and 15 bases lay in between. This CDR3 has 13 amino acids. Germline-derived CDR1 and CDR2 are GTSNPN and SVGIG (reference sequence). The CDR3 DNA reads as TGTGCCTGGAGAAGGTTACAGGTGACTGGCTACACCTTC. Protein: CAWRRLQVTGYTF.

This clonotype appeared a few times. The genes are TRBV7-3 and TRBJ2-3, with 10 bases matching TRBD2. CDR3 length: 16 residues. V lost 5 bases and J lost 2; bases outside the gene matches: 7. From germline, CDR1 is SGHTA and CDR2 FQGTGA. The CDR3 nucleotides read TGTGCCAGCAGCCCCTCACTAGCGGGGTACACAGATACGCAGTATTTT. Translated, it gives CASSPSLAGYTDTQYF.

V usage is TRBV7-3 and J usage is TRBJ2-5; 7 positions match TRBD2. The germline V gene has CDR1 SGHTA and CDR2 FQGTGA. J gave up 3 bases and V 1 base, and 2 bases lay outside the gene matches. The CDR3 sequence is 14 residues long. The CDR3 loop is CASSLMGGKETQYF. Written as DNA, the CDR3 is TGTGCCAGCAGCTTAATGGGGGGGAAAGAGACCCAGTACTTC.

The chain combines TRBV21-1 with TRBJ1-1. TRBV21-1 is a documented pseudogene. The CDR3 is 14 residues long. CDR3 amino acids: CASSKAGLNTEAFF. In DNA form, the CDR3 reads TGTGCCAGCAGCAAAGCAGGGCTGAACACTGAAGCTTTCTTT.

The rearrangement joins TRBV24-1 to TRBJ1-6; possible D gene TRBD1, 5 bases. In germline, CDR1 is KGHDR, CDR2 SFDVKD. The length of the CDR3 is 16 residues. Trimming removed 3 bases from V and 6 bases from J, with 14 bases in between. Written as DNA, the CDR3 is TGTGCCACCAGTGATGAACCGGGGGACGGTAATTCACCCCTCCACTTT. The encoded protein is CATSDEPGDGNSPLHF.

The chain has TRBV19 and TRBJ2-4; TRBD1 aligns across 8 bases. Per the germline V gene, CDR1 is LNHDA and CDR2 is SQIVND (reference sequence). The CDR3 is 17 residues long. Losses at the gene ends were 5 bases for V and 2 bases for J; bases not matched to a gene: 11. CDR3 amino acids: CASSGRTGPLTKNIQYF. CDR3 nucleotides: TGTGCCAGTAGTGGAAGGACAGGGCCCCTAACCAAAAACATTCAGTACTTC.

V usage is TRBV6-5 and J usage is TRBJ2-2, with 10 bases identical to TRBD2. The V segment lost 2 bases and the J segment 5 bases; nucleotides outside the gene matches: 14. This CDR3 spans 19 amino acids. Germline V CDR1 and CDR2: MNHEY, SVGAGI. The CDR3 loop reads CASSYRRAGGPGLTGELFF. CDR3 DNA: TGTGCCAGCAGTTACCGAAGAGCGGGAGGGCCCGGTCTAACCGGGGAGCTGTTTTTT.

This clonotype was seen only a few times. The CDR3 protein is CASSWREGEKLFF. The CDR3 DNA reads TGTGCCAGCAGCTGGAGGGAGGGTGAAAAACTGTTTTTT. The chain uses TRBV3-1 and TRBJ1-4; D unclear. The V gene lost 5 bases and the J gene lost 7 bases, with 11 bases spanning the gap. CDR3 length: 13 amino acids. Germline CDR1 LGHDT, CDR2 YNNKEL (reference sequence).